This is a list of T cell receptor beta chains from one sample in a study of cytomegalovirus exposure and HLA in healthy donors. The assay was immunoSEQ multiplex PCR, and TCRdb's table has in-frame clones only and misses some. The sample holds 70,000 or so clones, about 73% seen once. The sequencing input was PBMCs. The receptors stem from a woman aged 30 to 39 in good health and CMV-seronegative. Each CDR3 is given with its conserved first and last residue. The order of the fields is J gene, D gene, clone size, V gene, CDR3 protein, CDR3 DNA. The D gene is left open where the match is weak. A row's size may be missing; if present it is once, few, many or a size class.

TRBJ1-5,.,.,TRBV11-2,CASSLEYSNQPQHF,TGTGCCAGCAGCTTAGAATATAGCAATCAGCCCCAGCATTTT
TRBJ2-7,.,.,TRBV5-4,CASSPRGNEQYF,TGTGCCAGCAGCCCCCGGGGGAACGAGCAGTACTTC
TRBJ1-1,TRBD1,.,TRBV27,CASGKPGQRNTEAFF,TGTGCCAGCGGTAAGCCGGGACAGCGGAACACTGAAGCTTTCTTT
TRBJ2-7,.,.,TRBV18,CASSPPDGRSEQYF,TGTGCCAGCTCACCACCGGATGGGAGAAGCGAGCAGTACTTC
TRBJ2-7,TRBD1,.,TRBV28,CASSLRQGKYEQYF,TGTGCCAGCAGTCTACGACAGGGGAAATACGAGCAGTACTTC
TRBJ2-1,TRBD1,.,TRBV4-1,CASSQDPSGQGYNEQFF,TGCGCCAGCAGCCAAGACCCCTCGGGACAGGGCTACAATGAGCAGTTCTTC
TRBJ2-3,TRBD1,.,TRBV7-3,CASRPLDRGVADTQYF,TGTGCCAGCAGGCCGCTGGACAGGGGAGTCGCAGATACGCAGTATTTT
TRBJ2-1,.,.,TRBV6-5,CASSYTYYGDEQFF,TGTGCCAGCAGTTACACGTACTATGGCGATGAGCAGTTCTTC
TRBJ2-7,TRBD1,once,TRBV30,CAWSRDSYEQYF,TGTGCCTGGTCCCGGGACAGCTACGAGCAGTACTTC
TRBJ2-7,.,few,TRBV27,CASSLNVWGGDSYEQYF,TGTGCCAGCAGTTTAAACGTGTGGGGGGGCGATTCCTACGAGCAGTACTTC
TRBJ2-5,TRBD1,.,TRBV6-6,CASSAGTEKETQYF,TGTGCCAGCAGTGCTGGGACAGAGAAAGAGACCCAGTACTTC
TRBJ2-1,.,.,TRBV5-4,CASSSKTVDNEQFF,TGTGCCAGCAGCTCGAAGACAGTAGACAATGAGCAGTTCTTC
TRBJ2-7,.,.,TRBV10-3,CAISVKGEPYEQYF,TGTGCCATCAGTGTAAAGGGGGAACCTTACGAGCAGTACTTC
TRBJ1-5,.,.,TRBV30,CAWSVQGLPQHF,TGTGCCTGGAGTGTACAGGGTCTGCCCCAGCATTTT
TRBJ1-1,TRBD1,.,TRBV7-6,CASSLGKGRTGRMNTEAFF,TGTGCCAGCAGCTTAGGGAAGGGGAGGACAGGGCGCATGAACACTGAAGCTTTCTTT
TRBJ2-3,.,.,TRBV4-2,CASSSIAMSTDTQYF,TGTGCCAGCAGCTCGATAGCGATGAGCACAGATACGCAGTATTTT
TRBJ2-1,TRBD2,once,TRBV30,CAWSVHAKRGGFEYNEQFF,TGTGCCTGGAGTGTACATGCTAAGCGGGGGGGCTTTGAGTACAATGAGCAGTTCTTC